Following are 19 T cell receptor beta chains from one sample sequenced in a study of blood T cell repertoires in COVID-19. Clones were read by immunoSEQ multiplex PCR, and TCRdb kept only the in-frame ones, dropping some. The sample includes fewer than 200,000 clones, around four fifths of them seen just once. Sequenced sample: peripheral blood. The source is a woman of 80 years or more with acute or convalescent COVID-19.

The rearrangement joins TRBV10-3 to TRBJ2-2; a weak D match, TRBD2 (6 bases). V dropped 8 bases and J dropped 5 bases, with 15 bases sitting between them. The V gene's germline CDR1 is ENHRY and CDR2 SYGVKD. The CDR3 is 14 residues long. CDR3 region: CAIAGGFMTGELFF. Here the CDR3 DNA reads TGTGCCATCGCTGGGGGGTTTATGACCGGGGAGCTGTTTTTT.

The CDR3 DNA sequence: TGTGCCTGGAGTAGACAGAATCAGCCCCAGCATTTT. It encodes CAWSRQNQPQHF. The chain combines TRBV30 with TRBJ1-5; the D gene is possibly TRBD1 (5 bases). Germline V gene data show CDR1 as GTSNPN and CDR2 as SVGIG (reference sequence). The CDR3 consists of 12 residues. V lost 2 bases and J lost 4, with 6 bases in between.

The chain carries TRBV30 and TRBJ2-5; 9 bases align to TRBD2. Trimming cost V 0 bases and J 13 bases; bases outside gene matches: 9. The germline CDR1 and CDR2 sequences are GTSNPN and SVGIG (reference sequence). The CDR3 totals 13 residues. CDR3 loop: CAWSVGAGGGAYF. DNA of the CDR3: TGTGCCTGGAGTGTTGGCGCGGGAGGGGGGGCGTACTTC.

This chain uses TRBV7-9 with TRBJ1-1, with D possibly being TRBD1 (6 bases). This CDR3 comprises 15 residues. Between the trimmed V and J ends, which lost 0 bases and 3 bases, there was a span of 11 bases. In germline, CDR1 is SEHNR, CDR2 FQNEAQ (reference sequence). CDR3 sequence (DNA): TGTGCCAGCAGCTTAGCGCAGGGGACGGACACTGAAGCTTTCTTT. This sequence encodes CASSLAQGTDTEAFF.

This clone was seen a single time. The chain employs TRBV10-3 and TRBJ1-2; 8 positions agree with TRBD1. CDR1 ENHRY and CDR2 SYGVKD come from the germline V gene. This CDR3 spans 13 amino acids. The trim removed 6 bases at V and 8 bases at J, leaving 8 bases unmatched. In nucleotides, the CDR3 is TGTGCCATCAGCGGTCCACAGGGGGTCGGCTACACCTTC. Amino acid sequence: CAISGPQGVGYTF.

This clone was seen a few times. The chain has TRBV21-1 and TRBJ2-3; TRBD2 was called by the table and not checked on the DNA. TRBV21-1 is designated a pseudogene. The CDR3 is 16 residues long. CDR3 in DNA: TGTGCCAGCAGGGAGGGCCCTACCTTTTACACAGATACGCAGTATTTT. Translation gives CASREGPTFYTDTQYF.

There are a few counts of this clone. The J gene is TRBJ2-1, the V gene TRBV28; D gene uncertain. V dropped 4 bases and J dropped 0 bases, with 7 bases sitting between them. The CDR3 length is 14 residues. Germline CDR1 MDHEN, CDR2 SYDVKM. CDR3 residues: CASSSGSSYNEQFF. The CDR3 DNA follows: TGTGCCAGCAGTTCGGGTAGCTCCTACAATGAGCAGTTCTTC.

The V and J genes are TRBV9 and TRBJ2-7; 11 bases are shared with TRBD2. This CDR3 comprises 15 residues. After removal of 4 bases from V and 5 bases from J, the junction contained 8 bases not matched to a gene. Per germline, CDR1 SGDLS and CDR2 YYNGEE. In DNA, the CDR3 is TGTGCCAGCAGCCCCATAGCGGGAGGGACCCACGAGCAGTACTTC. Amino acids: CASSPIAGGTHEQYF.

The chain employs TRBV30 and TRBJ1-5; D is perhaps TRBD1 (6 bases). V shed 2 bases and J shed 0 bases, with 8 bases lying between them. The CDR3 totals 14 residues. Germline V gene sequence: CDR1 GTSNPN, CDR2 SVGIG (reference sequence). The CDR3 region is CAWSTGYSNQPQHF. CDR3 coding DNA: TGTGCCTGGAGTACAGGGTATAGCAATCAGCCCCAGCATTTT.

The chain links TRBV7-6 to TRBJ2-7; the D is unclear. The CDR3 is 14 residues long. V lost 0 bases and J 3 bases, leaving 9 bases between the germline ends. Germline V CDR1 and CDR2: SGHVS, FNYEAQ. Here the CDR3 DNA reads TGTGCCAGCAGCTTAGCTCCAGTAAGCTACGAGCAGTACTTC. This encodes CASSLAPVSYEQYF.

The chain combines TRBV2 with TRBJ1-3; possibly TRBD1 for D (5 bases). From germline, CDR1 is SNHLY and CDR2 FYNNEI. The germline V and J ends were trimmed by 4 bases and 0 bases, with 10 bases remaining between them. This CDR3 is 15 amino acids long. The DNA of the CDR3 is TGTGCCAGCAGTGTAGACAGTAACTCTGGAAACACCATATATTTT. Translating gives CASSVDSNSGNTIYF. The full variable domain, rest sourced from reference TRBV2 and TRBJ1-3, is EPEVTQTPSHQVTQMGQEVILRCVPISNHLYFYWYRQILGQKVEFLVSFYNNEISEKSEIFDDQFSVERPDGSNFTLKIRSTKLEDSAMYFCASSVDSNSGNTIYFGEGSWLTVV.

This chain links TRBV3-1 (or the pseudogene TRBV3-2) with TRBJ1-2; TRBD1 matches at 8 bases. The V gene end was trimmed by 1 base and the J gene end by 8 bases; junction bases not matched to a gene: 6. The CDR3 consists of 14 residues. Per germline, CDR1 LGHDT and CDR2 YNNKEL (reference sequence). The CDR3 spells CASSQGQGASGYTF. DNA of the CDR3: TGTGCCAGCAGCCAAGGGCAGGGGGCGTCGGGCTACACCTTC.

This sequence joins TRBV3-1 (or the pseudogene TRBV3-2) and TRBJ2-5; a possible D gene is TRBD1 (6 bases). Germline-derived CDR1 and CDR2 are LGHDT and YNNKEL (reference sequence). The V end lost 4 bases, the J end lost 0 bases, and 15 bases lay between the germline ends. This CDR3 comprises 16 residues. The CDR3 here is CASSPPGHWYQETQYF. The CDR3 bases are TGTGCCAGCAGCCCCCCGGGACACTGGTACCAAGAGACCCAGTACTTC.

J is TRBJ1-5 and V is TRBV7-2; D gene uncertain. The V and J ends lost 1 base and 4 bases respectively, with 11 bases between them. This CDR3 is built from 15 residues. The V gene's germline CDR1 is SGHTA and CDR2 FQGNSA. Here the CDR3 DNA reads TGTGCCAGCAGCTTAGACATCGGGAGTAATCAGCCCCAGCATTTT. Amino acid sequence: CASSLDIGSNQPQHF.

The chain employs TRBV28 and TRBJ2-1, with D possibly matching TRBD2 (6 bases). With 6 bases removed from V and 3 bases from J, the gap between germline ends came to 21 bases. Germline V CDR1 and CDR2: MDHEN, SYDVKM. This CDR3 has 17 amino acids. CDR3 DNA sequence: TGTGCCAGCAGATCTCCCCTGCCTAGCGAGAACTACAATGAGCAGTTCTTC. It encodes CASRSPLPSENYNEQFF.

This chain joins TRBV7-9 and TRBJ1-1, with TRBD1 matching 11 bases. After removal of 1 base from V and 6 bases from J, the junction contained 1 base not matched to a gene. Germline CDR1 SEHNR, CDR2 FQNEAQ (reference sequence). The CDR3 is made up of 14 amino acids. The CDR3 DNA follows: TGTGCCAGCAGCTTAGGGGGACAGGGGGCTGAAGCTTTCTTT. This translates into CASSLGGQGAEAFF.

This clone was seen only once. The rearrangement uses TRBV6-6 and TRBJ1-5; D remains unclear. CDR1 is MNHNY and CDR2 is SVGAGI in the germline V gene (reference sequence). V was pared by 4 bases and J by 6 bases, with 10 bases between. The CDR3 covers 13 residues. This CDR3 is CASSSGWGQPQHF. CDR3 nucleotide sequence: TGTGCCAGCAGTTCGGGGTGGGGTCAGCCCCAGCATTTT.

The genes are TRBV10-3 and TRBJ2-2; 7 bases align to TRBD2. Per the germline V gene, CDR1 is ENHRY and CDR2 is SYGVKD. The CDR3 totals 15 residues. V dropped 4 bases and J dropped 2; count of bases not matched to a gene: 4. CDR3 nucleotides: TGTGCCATCAGTGGGGGGACTACTAACACCGGGGAGCTGTTTTTT. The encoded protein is CAISGGTTNTGELFF.

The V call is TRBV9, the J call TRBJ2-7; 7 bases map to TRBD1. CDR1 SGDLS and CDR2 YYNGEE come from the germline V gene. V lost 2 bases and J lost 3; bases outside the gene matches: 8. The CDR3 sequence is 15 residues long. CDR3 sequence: CASSVRQGPIYEQYF. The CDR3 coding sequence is TGTGCCAGCAGCGTCCGACAGGGCCCAATCTACGAGCAGTACTTC.